This is a list of T cell receptor beta chains from one sample in a study of blood T cell repertoires in COVID-19. Clones were read by immunoSEQ multiplex PCR, and TCRdb kept only the in-frame ones, dropping some. Among around 180,000 clones listed, 88% were seen once. The sequenced sample was peripheral blood. Receptor source: a man between 60 and 75 years old with acute or convalescent COVID-19. CDR3s include the opening cysteine and the closing phenylalanine or tryptophan. A D gene is named only where the DNA matches it firmly. Clone size is stated in some rows and not others, as once, few, many or a class when expanded.

d_call,v_call,clone_size,j_call,cdr3_nt,cdr3_aa
TRBD2,TRBV5-6,few,TRBJ2-1,TGTGCCAGCAGCAAACCCGGACTAGCGGGATTGGACAATGAGCAGTTCTTC,CASSKPGLAGLDNEQFF
-,TRBV30,once,TRBJ1-6,TGTGCCTCGCTTGGACAGTATAATTCACCCCTCCACTTT,CASLGQYNSPLHF
TRBD2,TRBV5-1,-,TRBJ2-6,TGCGCCAGCAGCTTAAGACTAGCGGGAAGATCTGGGGCCAACGTCCTGACTTTC,CASSLRLAGRSGANVLTF
-,TRBV7-9,once,TRBJ1-5,TGTGCCAGCAGCTTAGGATCGGGAAATCAGCCCCAGCATTTT,CASSLGSGNQPQHF
-,TRBV10-1,-,TRBJ1-5,TGCGCCAGCAGTGCAGGGTACAATCAGCCCCAGCATTTT,CASSAGYNQPQHF
TRBD1,TRBV28,-,TRBJ1-5,TGTGCCAGCAGTCGACTCGACAGGGAAGACCAGCCCCAGCATTTT,CASSRLDREDQPQHF
-,TRBV14,-,TRBJ2-3,TGTGCCAGCAGTCGCGCTTTGACAGATACGCAGTATTTT,CASSRALTDTQYF
TRBD1,TRBV30,-,TRBJ2-5,TGTGCCTGGAGTCTCCTCGGGACAGGGAATGGAGAGACCCAGTACTTC,CAWSLLGTGNGETQYF
TRBD1,TRBV9,-,TRBJ2-3,TGTGCCAGCAGCGCCGCCGGGACAGGGTTGACAGATACGCAGTATTTT,CASSAAGTGLTDTQYF
-,TRBV5-1,once,TRBJ2-1,TGCGCCAGCAGCTTGGTCTTCGACAATGAGCAGTTCTTC,CASSLVFDNEQFF
-,TRBV5-1,once,TRBJ2-2,TGCGCCAGCACTGGCGGGGCGAACACCGGGGAGCTGTTTTTT,CASTGGANTGELFF
TRBD2,TRBV5-5,-,TRBJ2-2,TGTGCCAGCAGCCAGGGACTAGCGGGGGAAACGAACACCGGGGAGCTGTTTTTT,CASSQGLAGETNTGELFF
-,TRBV19,-,TRBJ1-4,TGTGCCAGTAGTATAAGAGGGCAGGCCTACGCTGGAGAAAAACTGTTTTTT,CASSIRGQAYAGEKLFF
-,TRBV9,-,TRBJ2-7,TGTGCCAGCAGCGTAGCCGGCAGCGTCTCCTACGAGCAGTACTTC,CASSVAGSVSYEQYF
TRBD1,TRBV6-5,-,TRBJ2-3,TGTGCCAGCAGTCCCGGGACAGGCGTGGATACGCAGTATTTT,CASSPGTGVDTQYF
-,TRBV19,-,TRBJ2-2,TGTGCCAGTAGTATAGCGACAGACACCGGGGAGCTGTTTTTT,CASSIATDTGELFF
-,TRBV4-3,-,TRBJ1-2,TGCGCCAGCAGCCGGCAGGACAGCTCATATGGCTACACCTTC,CASSRQDSSYGYTF
-,TRBV7-2,-,TRBJ1-2,TGTGCCAGCAGCTTTTCCCTCTATGGCTACACCTTC,CASSFSLYGYTF
-,TRBV21-1,-,TRBJ2-1,TGTGCCAGCAGGAGGGAGCGGGAAAGACAAATCCGAGGGAGCTCCTACAATGAGCAGTTCTTC,CASRRERERQIRGSSYNEQFF
TRBD1,TRBV3-1/TRBV3-2,-,TRBJ1-4,TGTGCCAGCAGCCTCCCCACCGGGACAGGGGGTGAAAAACTGTTTTTT,CASSLPTGTGGEKLFF
TRBD1,TRBV2,once,TRBJ1-2,TGTGCCAGCAGTGAAGGTGGACAGGGTTCCTATGGCTACACCTTC,CASSEGGQGSYGYTF
-,TRBV6-6,-,TRBJ1-1,TGTGCCAGCACGAGGTCCGGGGCTGAAGCTTTCTTT,CASTRSGAEAFF
-,TRBV7-7,-,TRBJ2-5,TGTGCCAGCAGCCAGGGGAGCGGAGGGGGCAAAGAGACCCAGTACTTC,CASSQGSGGGKETQYF
-,TRBV6-5,once,TRBJ1-2,TGTGCCAGCAGGGACGGTAGACAGGCTGTTGGCTACACCTTC,CASRDGRQAVGYTF
TRBD2,TRBV9,once,TRBJ2-3,TGTGCCAGCAGCGCGCTAGCGGGAGGGAGGGGCACAGATACGCAGTATTTT,CASSALAGGRGTDTQYF
TRBD1,TRBV29-1,-,TRBJ1-1,TGCAGCGTTGGCCGTGGGCAGGGGGCATCCGAAGCTTTCTTT,CSVGRGQGASEAFF
-,TRBV7-8,once,TRBJ1-2,TGTGCCAGCAGCTCGCGCGGTGGCTACACCTTC,CASSSRGGYTF